This TCR beta chain was identified during a study of beta chain features in type 1 diabetes (dated 2018 in TCRdb). Notes on the research overall: Mean age, gender distribution, total cell number and subset yield were not different between patients and healthy donors. Whereas all 30 or so donors provided naive and central memory subsets, regulatory and stem cell-like memory subsets were isolated from just 8 patients and about 8 healthy donors. The study compared the TCRB repertoires of sorted circulating CD4+ T cell subsets in recently diagnosed type 1 diabetes patients with those in matched healthy donors. A total of about 110 million sorted cells were examined across all samples, and the number of cells per subset was strongly correlated with RNA yield.

All of the isolated RNA was reverse transcribed with the High Capacity cDNA Reverse Transcription Kit, so expressed TCRB transcripts were sequenced. Naive, central memory and regulatory T cell samples underwent deep immunoSEQ sequencing, averaging around 4 million total reads per sample. Sorted cells were lysed in RLT buffer, and RNA was extracted using DNase-treated RNeasy Micro or Mini kits according to cell number. To prevent cross-contamination, each cell subset was processed individually, whereas patient and healthy donor samples were processed jointly. The immunoSEQ multiplex PCR was used to amplify TCRB sequences from cDNA, generating 87-bp fragments that spanned the CDR3 region. The amplicons were sequenced using the Illumina HiSeq platform. The source study handled its data this way. PCR bias was corrected computationally using synthetic template baselines, and reads within Hamming distance 2 were collapsed, with unmergeable singletons discarded. Reads were aligned against IMGT to assign V, D and J genes, CDR3 length and insertions or deletions at six rearrangement sites. Within each subset, clonotype counts were normalized to the number of sorted cells before true diversity and Gini coefficients were calculated with the tcR R package. The overlap coefficient, calculated on TCRB nucleotide sequences, was used to measure repertoire sharing. TCRdb stores this immuneACCESS table with in-frame sequences only. Part of the clones is absent; in the studies checked, under half of the shortfall reflects unresolved V genes, and no reason is known for the rest. That table gives V, J and clone size, and the DNA gave D and trimming. This sample is represented by 200,000 to 300,000 clones; around a quarter of them were singletons. The ten most abundant clones make up 4% of the sample.

Broad study findings and their caveats: Because small numbers of individuals were included in the HLA sub-analyses, any influence of HLA type on TCRB rearrangement was left unresolved. Sequencing cDNA rather than genomic DNA could over-represent highly expressing activated cells, although activation and CD3 levels did not differ between groups. A moderate but significant shortening of TCRB CDR3 length was observed in type 1 diabetes patients in all four CD4+ subsets. Shorter templates might be favored by PCR, yet because patient and control samples were amplified and corrected together, any such skew would affect both groups equally. The naive, central memory and regulatory TCRB repertoires appeared to resemble one another more closely among patients than among healthy donors. At VDJ recombination sites, type 1 diabetes patients had fewer insertions and more deleted nucleotides, which implies abnormalities in thymic rearrangement.

Of note for this clone: It lacks a known antigen. No clone much larger than this one lies a single base away; base qualities are absent.

Each donor gave one peripheral blood draw, approximately 120 mL on average, collected into heparinised tubes. Using a panel that included CD45RO, CCR7, CD25, CD127, CD95 and CD27, naive, central memory, regulatory and stem cell-like memory CD4+ T cells were sorted on a BD FACSAria II. Every sorted population had a purity above 98%. PBMCs were separated immediately by Lymphoprep density gradient centrifugation and were stained directly, without being cultured. So that batch effects would be minimized, each experiment stained and sorted samples in pairs, pairing one healthy donor with one patient. Sequencing input: central memory CD4+ T cells from blood. This receptor was obtained from a man aged 25-45 years in good health.

Here the CDR3 is given as CATTSGKGSQPQHF. Here is the DNA: TGTGCCACCACCTCAGGGAAAGGGAGTCAGCCCCAGCATTTT. The rearranged segments are TRBV15 and TRBJ1-5, with TRBD1 tentatively as D gene (5 bases match). V gives up 7 bases and J gives up 6 bases, and the segment between their germline ends measures 16 bases. Sequences LNHNV (CDR1) and YYDKDF (CDR2) are obtained from the germline V gene (reference sequence). The CDR3 covers 14 residues, taking in both the cysteine and the phenylalanine. The read is trimmed to its CDR3 DNA, 42 bases read in frame from base 1.